The 27 T cell receptor beta chains listed next were all sequenced from one sample in a study of cytomegalovirus exposure and HLA in healthy donors. Researchers ran the PCR with 60 Vbeta and 13 Jbeta primers. The repertoire was sequenced with immunoSEQ multiplex PCR; TCRdb's copy has only in-frame clones and lacks some. The sample holds roughly 110,000 clones, 70% to 80% seen once. Input material: PBMCs. The receptors derive from a female donor in good health and CMV-seronegative.

J is TRBJ2-3 and V is TRBV7-9; TRBD2 is a possible D gene (6 bases). Trimming cost V 1 base and J 8 bases, with 7 bases left between them. The CDR3 extends over 12 amino acids. The V gene's germline CDR1 is SEHNR and CDR2 FQNEAQ (reference sequence). The CDR3 bases are TGTGCCAGCAGCTTAGTCGGGGGTACGCAGTATTTT. Its translation is CASSLVGGTQYF.

The chain combines TRBV7-9 with TRBJ2-7, with 12 nucleotides matching TRBD2. Trimming removed 4 bases from V and 4 bases from J; junction bases left unmatched: 11. The CDR3 runs to 17 residues. Germline lookup yields CDR1 SEHNR and CDR2 FQNEAQ (reference sequence). The CDR3 spells CASSSQPFTSGGYEQYF. The CDR3 DNA is TGTGCCAGCAGCTCCCAACCCTTCACTAGCGGGGGGTACGAGCAGTACTTC.

The chain uses TRBV6-1 and TRBJ2-3; the match to TRBD2 covers 7 bases. CDR1 is MNHNS and CDR2 is SASEGT in the germline V gene. The ends lost 5 bases at V and 3 bases at J; junction bases unmatched: 8. This CDR3 spans 15 amino acids. CDR3 residues: CASSPLGRATDTQYF. Written as DNA, the CDR3 is TGTGCCAGCAGTCCCCTGGGGAGGGCTACAGATACGCAGTATTTT.

The chain joins TRBV6-5 to TRBJ1-1; the match to TRBD1 covers 8 bases. CDR1 MNHEY and CDR2 SVGAGI come from the germline V gene. V trimming: 6 bases; J trimming: 4 bases; junction bases outside the gene matches: 10. CDR3 length: 15 amino acids. The CDR3 nucleotides are TGTGCCAGCAGGGCCCCGGACAGGGTTTTCACTGAAGCTTTCTTT. Protein product: CASRAPDRVFTEAFF.

V and J are TRBV27 and TRBJ2-1; no definite D call. The ends were cut back, 0 bases at V and 8 bases at J, with 11 bases in the middle. The germline gives CDR1 MNHEY, CDR2 SMNVEV (reference sequence). The CDR3 is made up of 14 amino acids. For the CDR3, the DNA is TGTGCCAGCAGTTTATCGGTACTCCTCGATGAGCAGTTCTTC. Translation gives CASSLSVLLDEQFF.

This chain joins TRBV10-3 and TRBJ1-4, with 7 bases identical to TRBD1. Germline CDR1 and CDR2: ENHRY and SYGVKD. V was clipped by 6 bases and J by 2 bases; unmatched bases: 3. There are 14 residues in the CDR3. The chain's CDR3 is CAISPRGTNEKLFF. CDR3 nucleotides: TGTGCCATCAGCCCCAGGGGGACTAATGAAAAACTGTTTTTT.

This clone appeared a single time. The chain employs TRBV7-2 and TRBJ2-7; D might be TRBD2 (6 bases). V gave up 4 bases and J gave up 7 bases, with 17 bases separating them. The germline CDR1 and CDR2 sequences are SGHTA and FQGNSA. The CDR3 length is 14 residues. CDR3 DNA sequence: TGTGCCAGCAGCTACCAAGGCGGGACGGCGGAGCAGTACTTC. Translation: CASSYQGGTAEQYF. Supplemented by reference TRBV7-2 and TRBJ2-7, the full variable domain reads GAGVSQSPSNKVTEKGKDVELRCDPISGHTALYWYRQSLGQGLEFLIYFQGNSAPDKSGLPSDRFSAERTGGSVSTLTIQRTQQEDSAVYLCASSYQGGTAEQYFGPGTRLTVT.

There are a few counts of this clone. The chain is built from TRBV7-6 and TRBJ2-7, with TRBD1 identical over 7 bases. Germline lookup yields CDR1 SGHVS and CDR2 FNYEAQ. Unmatched junction bases numbered 7, after V lost 2 bases and J lost 3 bases. The CDR3 is 15 amino acids. CDR3 in amino acids: CASSLRQGMVYEQYF. The CDR3 DNA reads TGTGCCAGCAGCTTAAGACAGGGAATGGTCTACGAGCAGTACTTC.

The chain couples TRBV6-1 to TRBJ1-2; TRBD1 aligns across 9 bases. V was clipped by 5 bases and J by 4 bases; unmatched bases: 8. Germline V gene lookup returns CDR1 MNHNS and CDR2 SASEGT. The CDR3 runs 15 residues. DNA for the CDR3: TGTGCCAGCAGTACCTACATGGGACAGGGCTATGGCTACACCTTC. Protein: CASSTYMGQGYGYTF.

The gene calls are TRBV27 and TRBJ2-3; TRBD2 agrees at 11 bases. Germline CDR1 reads MNHEY; CDR2 reads SMNVEV (reference sequence). This CDR3 spans 15 amino acids. Losses at the gene ends were 6 bases for V and 5 bases for J; bases not matched to a gene: 7. CDR3 protein: CASSPLAGEEDTQYF. The CDR3 DNA reads TGTGCCAGCAGCCCACTAGCGGGAGAGGAAGATACGCAGTATTTT.

V gene TRBV30 combines with J gene TRBJ2-2; TRBD2 is a possible D gene (6 bases). The CDR3 has 16 residues. Trimming cost V 0 bases and J 5 bases, with 16 bases left between them. Germline V lookup: CDR1 GTSNPN, CDR2 SVGIG (reference sequence). In nucleotides, the CDR3 is TGTGCCTGGAGTGTACTGGGGGGTTCTGATACCGGGGAGCTGTTTTTT. Translated: CAWSVLGGSDTGELFF.

This chain connects TRBV10-3 to TRBJ2-5; 9 bases agree with TRBD1. The CDR3 spans 16 residues. With V trimmed by 7 bases and J by 4 bases, 13 bases remained unmatched. Looked up from germline, CDR1 is ENHRY and CDR2 is SYGVKD. The CDR3 is CAIKDPGQGPGETQYF. The CDR3 DNA is TGTGCCATCAAAGATCCGGGACAGGGCCCTGGAGAGACCCAGTACTTC.

The V gene is TRBV9, the J gene TRBJ2-7, with 12 bases lining up with TRBD1. Germline CDR1 is SGDLS and CDR2 is YYNGEE. CDR3 length equals 15 residues. Unmatched junction bases numbered 6, after V lost 3 bases and J lost 5 bases. In DNA, the CDR3 is TGTGCCAGCAGCGGGGGACAGGGGGCGTCCCACGAGCAGTACTTC. Protein product: CASSGGQGASHEQYF.

This clone has only one observation. V is TRBV18 and J is TRBJ1-4, with D tentatively TRBD1 (5 bases). Trimming shortened V by 1 base and J by 8 bases, and 17 bases separated the two germline ends. Germline V gives CDR1 KGHSH, CDR2 LQKENI. This CDR3 spans 16 amino acids. The CDR3: CASSPQAGRAGEKLFF. The CDR3 bases are TGTGCCAGCTCACCACAGGCGGGACGCGCCGGGGAAAAACTGTTTTTT.

This chain uses TRBV18 with TRBJ2-3; 7 nucleotides agree with TRBD1. Germline lookup yields CDR1 KGHSH and CDR2 LQKENI. Trimming took 3 bases from V and 5 from J; bases not matched to a gene: 5. CDR3 length: 14 residues. The CDR3 protein is CASSPQRQGDTQYF. The CDR3 nucleotides are TGTGCCAGCTCACCTCAACGACAGGGAGATACGCAGTATTTT.

This clone was seen a handful of times. The V gene is TRBV7-6, the J gene TRBJ2-7; 8 bases align to TRBD2. Losses at the gene ends were 2 bases for V and 2 bases for J; bases not matched to a gene: 14. The CDR3 sequence is 18 residues long. From germline, CDR1 is SGHVS and CDR2 FNYEAQ. The CDR3 sequence: CASSLFIPSGTRPYEQYF. In DNA form, the CDR3 reads TGTGCCAGCAGCTTATTTATCCCGAGCGGGACTAGACCCTACGAGCAGTACTTC.

In this sample, this clone turned up a few times. The V and J genes are TRBV2 and TRBJ2-7; TRBD1 might be the D (6 bases). The germline V gene has CDR1 SNHLY and CDR2 FYNNEI. V was pared by 11 bases and J by 2 bases, with 13 bases between. CDR3 length: 12 residues. The DNA for the CDR3 is TGTGCCCTAGGGGGTTCCCCCTACGAGCAGTACTTC. Its translation is CALGGSPYEQYF.

V gene TRBV27 combines with J gene TRBJ2-5; D might be TRBD2 (5 bases). The germline V gene encodes CDR1 MNHEY and CDR2 SMNVEV (reference sequence). V dropped 5 bases and J dropped 5 bases, with 15 bases sitting between them. The CDR3 contains 14 residues. The DNA for the CDR3 is TGTGCCAGCAGTGCGTGGGGAGACCGGGAGACCCAGTACTTC. This encodes CASSAWGDRETQYF.

The chain recombines TRBV15 with TRBJ2-3; D may be TRBD1 (6 bases). The length of the CDR3 is 15 residues. Germline V gene sequence: CDR1 LNHNV, CDR2 YYDKDF (reference sequence). Trimming cost V 5 bases and J 0 bases, with 12 bases left between them. CDR3 DNA: TGTGCCACCAGCCACGGACAGAAAAGCACAGATACGCAGTATTTT. Amino acid sequence: CATSHGQKSTDTQYF.

The chain links TRBV5-1 to TRBJ2-3; 13 positions agree with TRBD2. CDR1 is SGHRS and CDR2 is YFSETQ in the germline V gene. The length of the CDR3 is 19 residues. V lost 3 bases to trimming and J lost 0 bases; unmatched junction nucleotides: 10. The CDR3 protein is CASSSGLAGDGSSTDTQYF. The CDR3, as DNA: TGCGCCAGCAGCTCCGGACTAGCGGGAGATGGATCTAGCACAGATACGCAGTATTTT.

J is TRBJ1-1 and V is TRBV18, with TRBD1 matching 9 bases. Trimming took 4 bases from V and 1 from J; bases not matched to a gene: 7. The length of the CDR3 is 16 residues. Germline CDR1 is KGHSH and CDR2 is LQKENI. The CDR3, as DNA: TGTGCCAGCTCACTGAGGACAGGGGCCAGGAACACTGAAGCTTTCTTT. Its translation: CASSLRTGARNTEAFF.

V gene TRBV5-1 combines with J gene TRBJ2-5, with TRBD2 identical over 11 bases. CDR3 length: 14 residues. Germline V CDR1 and CDR2: SGHRS, YFSETQ. V shed 4 bases and J 4 bases; nucleotides not matched to a gene: 3. The DNA for the CDR3 is TGCGCCAGCAGCACGGGACTAGCGGCAGAGACCCAGTACTTC. This translates into CASSTGLAAETQYF.

The genes are TRBV6-5 and TRBJ1-1, with 8 bases lining up with TRBD1. Germline V CDR1 and CDR2: MNHEY, SVGAGI. The J segment lost 7 bases and the V segment lost 7 bases, leaving 11 bases of the junction unmatched. The CDR3 is 14 residues long. Here the CDR3 reads CASTADRVRHEAFF. CDR3 nucleotide sequence: TGTGCCAGCACCGCGGACAGGGTAAGACATGAAGCTTTCTTT.

This clone occurred a few times. The gene calls are TRBV6-1 and TRBJ2-7; the D gene is possibly TRBD2 (5 bases). V was shortened by 2 bases and J by 8 bases, with 10 bases between the two germline ends. Germline V gives CDR1 MNHNS, CDR2 SASEGT. This CDR3 has 12 residues. CDR3 nucleotide sequence: TGTGCCAGCAGTGAACGGGGAGATAAGCAGTACTTC. Translating gives CASSERGDKQYF.

There are a few counts of this clone. The chain joins TRBV5-4 to TRBJ2-5; a possible D gene is TRBD2 (5 bases). The CDR3 is 17 residues long. Per the germline V gene, CDR1 is SGHNT and CDR2 is YYREEE (reference sequence). The germline V and J ends were trimmed by 2 bases and 5 bases, with 22 bases remaining between them. Written as DNA, the CDR3 is TGTGCCAGCAGCTTAGGTTGGCCCGAGGGAGTCGGGGAGACCCAGTACTTC. Protein sequence: CASSLGWPEGVGETQYF.

The genes are TRBV7-3 and TRBJ2-1; 7 positions match TRBD2. V was clipped by 2 bases and J by 1 base; unmatched bases: 17. The CDR3 length is 20 residues. Germline CDR1 and CDR2: SGHTA and FQGTGA. The CDR3: CASSLRAGSPGDWSYNEQFF. The CDR3 DNA reads TGTGCCAGCAGCTTACGAGCGGGAAGTCCGGGGGATTGGTCCTACAATGAGCAGTTCTTC.

A few counts support this clone. The chain employs TRBV6-7 and TRBJ2-1, with D uncertain. TRBV6-7 is an ORF; its function is uncertain. The V gene lost 0 bases and the J gene lost 7 bases, with 10 bases spanning the gap. The CDR3 sequence is 14 residues long. CDR3 loop: CASSYSNELNEQFF. DNA of the CDR3: TGTGCCAGCAGTTACTCTAACGAGCTTAATGAGCAGTTCTTC.